The entry that follows covers one TCR beta chain sequence. This specimen comes from a study of cytomegalovirus exposure and HLA in healthy donors. Regarding donors, all were healthy bone marrow donors. Primers: 60 Vbeta forward and 13 Jbeta reverse. Here immunoSEQ multiplex PCR was the method, and the copy in TCRdb shows in-frame clones only, minus some. The table includes some 88,000 clones, about 69% detected once. The CDR3 is 12 amino acids. Germline CDR1 reads SGHDT; CDR2 reads YYEEEE. The V and J ends lost 5 bases and 5 bases, in that order; junction bases with no gene match: 1. The clonotype was recovered from a woman under 30 in good health and CMV-seropositive. Input material: PBMCs. The rearrangement links TRBV5-6 to TRBJ2-5; TRBD2 matches at 9 bases. CDR3 sequence reads: CASSGLAETQYF. CDR3 in DNA: TGTGCCAGCAGTGGACTAGCGGAGACCCAGTACTTC.